The sample holds a few counts of the clone carrying this TCR beta chain. The sample belongs to a study of shared clonotypes between healthy human individuals. This CDR3 contains 14 residues. The germline V gene has CDR1 MNHNS and CDR2 SASEGT. V shed 6 bases and J shed 4 bases, with 13 bases lying between them. CD45RO-negative, CCR7-positively selected cells formed the naive CD8 fraction, excluding terminally differentiated effector memory CD45RA+ cells. Sequencing used immunoSEQ multiplex PCR; TCRdb keeps in-frame clones, though not all of them. The repertoire holds 2 million or so clones, with about 95% as singletons.

The receptor's source is a man aged 18 to 35 in good health. Sequenced input: naive CD8+ T cells sorted from blood. The chain combines TRBV6-1 with TRBJ1-5; tentative D call: TRBD1 (5 bases). CDR3 bases: TGTGCCAGCAGGCCCCCTGGGGGGAATCAGCCCCAGCATTTT. It is translated as CASRPPGGNQPQHF.